This T cell receptor beta chain was sequenced during a study of blood T cell repertoires in COVID-19. Study context: The study drew acute and convalescent COVID-19 samples from the United States, Italy and Spain.

V was cut by 2 bases and J by 3 bases, with 15 bases left in between. Germline V CDR1 and CDR2: SGHAT, FQNNGV. The CDR3 sequence is 16 residues long. Authors' data handling: Scientists estimated how many nucleated cells there were by amplifying reference gene primers. The protocol was immunoSEQ multiplex PCR, while the TCRdb copy is restricted to in-frame clones and leaves out a portion. The V and J calls and clone size were taken over from that table, and D and trimming were inferred from the DNA. The top ten hold around 4.4% of the sample, which has about 440,000 clones, 75% to 90% seen once. The V call is TRBV11-2, the J call TRBJ2-3, with D possibly TRBD2 on 7 matching bases. The sequence derives from a woman under 40 with acute or convalescent COVID-19. The sample comprised peripheral blood. CDR3 region: CASSLNHGGRTDTQYF. The CDR3 DNA is TGTGCCAGCAGCTTAAATCACGGGGGGCGTACAGATACGCAGTATTTT. The full variable domain, rest sourced from reference TRBV11-2 and TRBJ2-3, is EAGVAQSPRYKIIEKRQSVAFWCNPISGHATLYWYQQILGQGPKLLIQFQNNGVVDDSQLPKDRFSAERLKGVDSTLKIQPAKLEDSAVYLCASSLNHGGRTDTQYFGPGTRLTVL.